The 8 T cell receptor beta chains below come from one sample, sequenced in a study of blood T cell repertoires in COVID-19 (dated by TCRdb to 2018 to 2021). Library preparation employed the immunoSEQ multiplex PCR assay. TCRdb stores this immuneACCESS table with in-frame sequences only. Part of the clones is absent; in the studies checked, under half of the shortfall reflects unresolved V genes, and no reason is known for the rest. The sample table holds 110,000 to 150,000 clones, of which more than 85% were seen once. Of the sample, around 2.9% is held by the ten largest clones. Sequencing was carried out using peripheral blood. The receptor set was obtained from a man in his sixties with active or convalescent COVID-19.

The CDR3 spells CASSFLTSGGAHEQFF. CDR3 in DNA: TGTGCCAGCAGTTTCTTGACTAGCGGGGGGGCACATGAGCAGTTCTTC. This chain joins TRBV27 and TRBJ2-1, with 14 bases identical to TRBD2. The CDR3 runs to 16 residues. Germline-derived CDR1 and CDR2 are MNHEY and SMNVEV (reference sequence). J gave up 8 bases and V 3 bases, and 6 bases lay outside the gene matches.

This clone turned up a few times. Here the CDR3 DNA reads TGTGCCAGCAGCTTCAAAGCGGGAGACTACGAGCAGTACTTC. Translated: CASSFKAGDYEQYF. The chain is built from TRBV5-4 and TRBJ2-7; 8 bases line up with TRBD2. V dropped 2 bases and J dropped 3; count of bases not matched to a gene: 4. The V gene's germline CDR1 is SGHNT and CDR2 YYREEE (reference sequence). The CDR3 is 14 residues long.

The V and J genes are TRBV29-1 and TRBJ2-3; tentatively, D is TRBD1 (5 bases). This CDR3 is built from 15 residues. Germline V gene data show CDR1 as SQVTM and CDR2 as ANQGSEA. Trimming took 8 bases from V and 0 from J, leaving 18 bases between them. The CDR3 DNA is TGCAGCTTTATAACCTCACAGGATAGCACAGATACGCAGTATTTT. This translates into CSFITSQDSTDTQYF.

This chain uses TRBV6-4 with TRBJ1-5; 10 bases are a match to TRBD1. Trimming at V came to 6 bases and at J to 2 bases, leaving 13 bases not matched to a gene. Germline lookup yields CDR1 MRHNA and CDR2 SNTAGT. The CDR3 is 18 amino acids. Here the CDR3 reads CASRPGQGDRTGNQPQHF. In DNA, the CDR3 is TGTGCCAGCAGGCCTGGACAGGGGGACAGGACAGGCAATCAGCCCCAGCATTTT.

The genes are TRBV10-3 and TRBJ1-2; TRBD1 aligns across 9 bases. The CDR3 spans 16 residues. CDR1 is ENHRY, CDR2 SYGVKD, per germline. After removal of 0 bases from V and 6 bases from J, the junction contained 8 bases not matched to a gene. The CDR3 here is CAISESEGQGGHGYTF. Here the CDR3 DNA reads TGTGCCATCAGTGAGTCTGAGGGACAGGGAGGACATGGCTACACCTTC.

This chain uses TRBV9 with TRBJ2-4; a weak D match, TRBD2 (6 bases). The CDR3 runs to 14 residues. With 1 base removed from V and 8 bases from J, the gap between germline ends came to 13 bases. The germline V gene encodes CDR1 SGDLS and CDR2 YYNGEE. CDR3 amino acids: CASSVSGVGYIQYF. As DNA, the CDR3 is TGTGCCAGCAGCGTATCGGGGGTCGGTTACATTCAGTACTTC. The complete variable domain, with remaining parts taken from reference TRBV9 and TRBJ2-4, reads DSGVTQTPKHLITATGQRVTLRCSPRSGDLSVYWYQQSLDQGLQFLIQYYNGEERAKGNILERFSAQQFPDLHSELNLSSLELGDSALYFCASSVSGVGYIQYFGAGTRLSVL.

The chain joins TRBV6-6 to TRBJ1-5, with 8 bases fitting TRBD1. Germline assignment: CDR1 MNHNY and CDR2 SVGAGI (reference sequence). After removal of 6 bases from V and 6 bases from J, the junction contained 4 bases not matched to a gene. The CDR3 covers 13 residues. CDR3 sequence reads: CASSRQGRQPQHF. In DNA form, the CDR3 reads TGTGCCAGCAGCCGACAGGGGCGTCAGCCCCAGCATTTT.

V is TRBV6-2 or TRBV6-3 and J is TRBJ2-1; the match to TRBD1 covers 10 bases. The germline V gene encodes CDR1 MNHEY and CDR2 SVGEGT. J lost 2 bases, V lost 3 bases, and 16 bases had no gene match. CDR3 length: 20 residues. Here the CDR3 DNA reads TGTGCCAGCAGTTATATGACAGGGGGCGATCACAAAAGGCCCTACAATGAGCAGTTCTTC. It is translated as CASSYMTGGDHKRPYNEQFF.